This T cell receptor (beta chain) was retrieved from a study of blood T cell repertoires in COVID-19. In the original analysis: Amplified reference gene primers provided the basis for estimating nucleated cell counts. TCRdb's copy holds only in-frame clones and misses some; the assay was immunoSEQ multiplex PCR. D and trimming come from the DNA, and the V and J calls and clone size come from that table. In the table there are about 350,000 clones, more than 75% of which are singletons. The germline V gene has CDR1 SGHVS and CDR2 FNYEAQ. V shed 1 base and J 7 bases; nucleotides not matched to a gene: 8. The CDR3 length is 16 residues.

The TCR sequence derives from a woman under 40 who had recovered from COVID-19. The specimen was PBMCs or T cells enriched from blood (not recorded which). The rearrangement joins TRBV7-6 to TRBJ2-7, with 12 bases lining up with TRBD1. CDR3 sequence reads: CASSLEGGQGAREQYF. CDR3 in DNA: TGTGCCAGCAGCTTAGAAGGGGGACAGGGGGCGCGAGAGCAGTACTTC.